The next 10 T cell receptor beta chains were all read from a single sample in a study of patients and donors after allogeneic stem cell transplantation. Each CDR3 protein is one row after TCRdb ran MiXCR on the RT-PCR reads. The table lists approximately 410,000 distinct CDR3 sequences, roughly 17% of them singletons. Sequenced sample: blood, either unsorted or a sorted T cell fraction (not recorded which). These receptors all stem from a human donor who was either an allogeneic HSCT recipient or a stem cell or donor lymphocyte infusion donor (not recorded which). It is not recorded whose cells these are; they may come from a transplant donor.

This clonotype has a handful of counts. The DNA for the CDR3 is TGTGCCAGCAGCCAGGGGACTCCCTGGGGGCAGTACTTC. Amino acid sequence: CASSQGTPWGQYF. The chain employs TRBV3-1 and TRBJ2-7; D is possibly TRBD2 (6 bases). The CDR3 runs to 13 residues. In germline, CDR1 is LGHDT, CDR2 YNNKEL (reference sequence). With 3 bases removed from V and 9 bases from J, the gap between germline ends came to 15 bases.

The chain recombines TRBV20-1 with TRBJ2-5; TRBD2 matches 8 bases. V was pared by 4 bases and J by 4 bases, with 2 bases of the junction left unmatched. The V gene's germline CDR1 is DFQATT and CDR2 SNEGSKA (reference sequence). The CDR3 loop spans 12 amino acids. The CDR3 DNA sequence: TGCAGTGCTAACGGGGGGGTAGAGACCCAGTACTTC. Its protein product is CSANGGVETQYF.

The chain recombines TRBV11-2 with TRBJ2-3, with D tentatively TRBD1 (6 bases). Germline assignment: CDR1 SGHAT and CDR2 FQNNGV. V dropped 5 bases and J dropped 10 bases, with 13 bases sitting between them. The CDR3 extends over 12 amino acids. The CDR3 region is CASSATGLAQYF. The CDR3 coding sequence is TGTGCCAGCAGCGCCACAGGGTTGGCGCAGTATTTT.

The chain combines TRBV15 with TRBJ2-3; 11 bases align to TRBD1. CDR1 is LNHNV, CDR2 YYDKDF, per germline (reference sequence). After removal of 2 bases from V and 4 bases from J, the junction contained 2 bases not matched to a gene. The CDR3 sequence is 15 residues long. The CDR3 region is CATSRRTGGPDTQYF. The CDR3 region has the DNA TGTGCCACCAGCAGAAGGACAGGGGGCCCAGATACGCAGTATTTT.

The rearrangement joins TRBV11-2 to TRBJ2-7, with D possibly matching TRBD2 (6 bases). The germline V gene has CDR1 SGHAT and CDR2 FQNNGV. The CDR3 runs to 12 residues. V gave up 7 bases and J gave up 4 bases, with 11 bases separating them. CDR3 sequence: CASMGGVYEQYF. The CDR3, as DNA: TGTGCCAGCATGGGCGGGGTTTACGAGCAGTACTTC.

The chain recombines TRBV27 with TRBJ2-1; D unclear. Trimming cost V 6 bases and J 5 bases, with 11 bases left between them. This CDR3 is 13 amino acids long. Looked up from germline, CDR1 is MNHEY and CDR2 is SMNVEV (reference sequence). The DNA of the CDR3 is TGTGCCAGCAGCTTGATCTGGAACAATGAGCAGTTCTTC. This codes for CASSLIWNNEQFF.

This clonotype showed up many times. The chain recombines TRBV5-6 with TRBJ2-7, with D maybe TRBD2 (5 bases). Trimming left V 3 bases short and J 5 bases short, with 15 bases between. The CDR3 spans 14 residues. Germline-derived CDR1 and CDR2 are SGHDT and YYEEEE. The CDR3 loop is CASSSTEKEDEQYF. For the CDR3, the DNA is TGTGCCAGCAGCTCTACAGAAAAGGAGGACGAGCAGTACTTC.

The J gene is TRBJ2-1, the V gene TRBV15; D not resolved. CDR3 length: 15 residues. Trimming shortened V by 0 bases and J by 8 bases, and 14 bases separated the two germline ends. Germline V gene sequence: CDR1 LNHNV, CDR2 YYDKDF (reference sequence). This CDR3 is CATSRDQGPEYEQFF. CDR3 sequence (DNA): TGTGCCACCAGCAGAGATCAAGGTCCAGAATATGAGCAGTTCTTC. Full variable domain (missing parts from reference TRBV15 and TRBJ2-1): DAMVIQNPRYQVTQFGKPVTLSCSQTLNHNVMYWYQQKSSQAPKLLFHYYDKDFNNEADTPDNFQSRRPNTSFCFLDIRSPGLGDTAMYLCATSRDQGPEYEQFFGPGTRLTVL.

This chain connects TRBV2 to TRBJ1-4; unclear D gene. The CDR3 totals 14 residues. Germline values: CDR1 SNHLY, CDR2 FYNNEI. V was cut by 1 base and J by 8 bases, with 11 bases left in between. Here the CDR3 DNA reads TGTGCCAGCAGTGAAGGGGTGAGAGGCGAAAAACTGTTTTTT. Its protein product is CASSEGVRGEKLFF.

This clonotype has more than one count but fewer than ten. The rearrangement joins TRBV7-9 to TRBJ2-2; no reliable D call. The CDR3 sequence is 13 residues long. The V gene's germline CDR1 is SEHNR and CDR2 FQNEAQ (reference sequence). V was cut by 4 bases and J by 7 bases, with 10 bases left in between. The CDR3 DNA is TGTGCCAGCAGCTCCCAAACCAGCGGGGAGCTGTTTTTT. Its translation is CASSSQTSGELFF.